This T cell receptor beta chain stems from a study of T-cell memory formation after mild COVID-19. This clonotype has just a few counts. The antigen is unknown. This CDR3 has 16 amino acids. Germline CDR1 is MNHEY and CDR2 is SMNVEV (reference sequence). V lost 6 bases, J lost 2 bases, and 13 bases stayed unmatched. The study's findings and limits: In pre-infection memory, a portion of responding clones appeared, which suggested that cross-reactive memory joined. Clones that shrank (day 15 to 85) were balanced CD4/CD8, whereas later expanders leaned CD4+.

Each CDR3 protein gets one entry after TCRdb re-called the 5' RACE reads with MiXCR. The sample lists 450,000 to 650,000 distinct CDR3 sequences, roughly 22% occurring once. The chain links TRBV27 to TRBJ2-7, with 7 bases identical to TRBD1. Material for sequencing was PBMCs or a T cell subset sorted from them (not recorded which). The TCR was taken from an adult woman who had mild COVID-19 (a few samples of this study predate the infection). Cell type and time point are not known. The CDR3 loop reads CASSREGGQLTYEQYF. The CDR3, as DNA: TGTGCCAGCAGCCGCGAAGGGGGCCAACTTACCTACGAGCAGTACTTC.